The sequence of this T cell receptor beta chain was determined in a study of blood T cell repertoires in COVID-19. About the research overall: Samples taken during acute and convalescent COVID-19 were collected in the United States, Italy and Spain. Nucleic acid was either cDNA or gDNA, and it came from T cells, B-cell-depleted T cells, or PBMCs.

Only in-frame clones appear in the TCRdb table, and some are missing; sequencing was by immunoSEQ multiplex PCR. The table lists approximately 120,000 clones, 84% of them singletons. V was pared by 4 bases and J by 0 bases, with 16 bases between. From germline, CDR1 is LNHDA and CDR2 SQIVND (reference sequence). This CDR3 spans 16 amino acids. The gene calls are TRBV19 and TRBJ2-7; D might be TRBD1 (6 bases). This TCR was recovered from a human donor in a cohort sampled during active COVID-19. Input material: peripheral blood. As DNA, the CDR3 is TGTGCCAGTAGTACGAAGACAGGCTCATCCTCCTACGAGCAGTACTTC. Its translation: CASSTKTGSSSYEQYF. Full variable domain (missing parts from reference TRBV19 and TRBJ2-7): DGGITQSPKYLFRKEGQNVTLSCEQNLNHDAMYWYRQDPGQGLRLIYYSQIVNDFQKGDIAEGYSVSREKKESFPLTVTSAQKNPTAFYLCASSTKTGSSSYEQYFGPGTRLTVT.